This T cell receptor beta chain was found in a study of Ad26.COV2.S vaccination and SARS-CoV-2 variants. Study-level information: Intramuscular Ad26.COV2.S at 5x10^10 or 1x10^11 viral particles. Study-level results: Possibly, TCR breadth and depth analyses underestimated total T cell responses. Reported post-vaccination CD8+ and CD4+ T cell responses to spike showed substantial breadth. Placebo recipients and vaccine recipients were similar in non-spike TCR breadth.

The protocol was immunoSEQ multiplex PCR, while the TCRdb copy is restricted to in-frame clones and leaves out a portion. The table includes 350,000 to 500,000 clones, roughly nine tenths detected once. Treatment described: roughly 18 received Ad26.COV2.S at low or high dose, single or two shots; 5 received placebo; per-sample allocation not given. Sampling occurred on day 63 after the first vaccine or placebo injection. Per germline, CDR1 ENHRY and CDR2 SYGVKD. The germline V and J ends were trimmed by 6 bases and 6 bases, with 17 bases remaining between them. CDR3 length: 14 amino acids. This clone was picked up one time. What it binds is unknown.

The V call is TRBV10-3, the J call TRBJ1-1; perhaps TRBD1 as D (6 bases). The receptor's source is a person between 18 and 65 years old who received the Ad26.COV2.S COVID-19 vaccine or a placebo. The specimen comprised peripheral blood, sampled in a trial of Ad26.COV2.S vaccine versus placebo. The CDR3 DNA reads TGTGCCATCAGCTCAATCAGGGGAATGCCTGAAGCTTTCTTT. Translating gives CAISSIRGMPEAFF.